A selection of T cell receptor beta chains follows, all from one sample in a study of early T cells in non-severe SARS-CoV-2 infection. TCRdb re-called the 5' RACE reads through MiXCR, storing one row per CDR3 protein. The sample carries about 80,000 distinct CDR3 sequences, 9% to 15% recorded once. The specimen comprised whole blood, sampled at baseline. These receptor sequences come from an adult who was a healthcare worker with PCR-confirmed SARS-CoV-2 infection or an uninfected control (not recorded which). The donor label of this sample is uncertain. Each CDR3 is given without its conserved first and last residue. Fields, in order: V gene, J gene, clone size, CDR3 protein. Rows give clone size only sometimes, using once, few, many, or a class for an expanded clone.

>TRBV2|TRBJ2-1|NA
ASSDKTGSYNEQF
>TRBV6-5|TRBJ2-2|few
ASSYYGVGTGELF
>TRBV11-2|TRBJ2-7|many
ASSFPGTGLEQY
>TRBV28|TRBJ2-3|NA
ASSLGLSGTGFRTDTQY
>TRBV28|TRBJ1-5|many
ASSPTGTRNQPQH
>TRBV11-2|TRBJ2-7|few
ASSPGQNYEQY
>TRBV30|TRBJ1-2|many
AWRGTGAFYGYT
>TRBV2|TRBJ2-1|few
ASNPGRYNEQF
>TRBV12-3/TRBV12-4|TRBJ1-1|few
ASSLLNTEAF
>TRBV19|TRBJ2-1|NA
ASSISGGNEQF
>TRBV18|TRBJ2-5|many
ASSPDLGETQY
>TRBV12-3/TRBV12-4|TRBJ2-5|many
ASSPGQKETQY
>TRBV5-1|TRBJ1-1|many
ASSLGSNTEAF
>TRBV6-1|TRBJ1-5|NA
ASSPGQGNQPQH
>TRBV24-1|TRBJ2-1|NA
ATSESPSTSGGANYNEQF
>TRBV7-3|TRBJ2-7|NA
ASSSGPRWGSGEQY
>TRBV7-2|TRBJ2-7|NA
ASSLGVSYEQY
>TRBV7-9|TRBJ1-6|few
ASSGGLNSPLH
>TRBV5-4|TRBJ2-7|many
ATRGGPHYEQY
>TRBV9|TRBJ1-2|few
ASSAPPLANYGYT
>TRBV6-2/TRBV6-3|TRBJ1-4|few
ASTNRGQGDEKLF
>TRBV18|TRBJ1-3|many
ASSPPGRGNTIY
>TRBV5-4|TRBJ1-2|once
AIDHGQDYGYT
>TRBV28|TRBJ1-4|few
ASKGTDEKLF
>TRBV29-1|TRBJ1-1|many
SITTGQVSPEAF
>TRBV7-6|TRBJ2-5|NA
ASSLAWPRQETQY
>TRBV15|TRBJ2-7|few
ATSNRRGLEQY
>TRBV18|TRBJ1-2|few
ASSPMADNYGYT
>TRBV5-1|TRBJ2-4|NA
ASSPAAGPNIQY
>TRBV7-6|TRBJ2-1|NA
ASSSGLAGVLNEQF
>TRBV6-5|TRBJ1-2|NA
ASSYSRFRGANGYT
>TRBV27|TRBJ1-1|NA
ASSDYHRNTEAF
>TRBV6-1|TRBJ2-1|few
ASSELGPGSYNEQF
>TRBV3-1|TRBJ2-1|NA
ASSQGSSWNEQF
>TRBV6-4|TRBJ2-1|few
ASRGTTYNEQF
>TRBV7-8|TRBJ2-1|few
ASSFLQGSEQF
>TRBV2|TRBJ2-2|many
ASRGRLAGNFSGTGELF
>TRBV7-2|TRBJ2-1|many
ASSLGLAGNNEQF
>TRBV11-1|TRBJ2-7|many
ASRPRQGANEQY
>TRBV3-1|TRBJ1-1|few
ASSQVGSTEAF
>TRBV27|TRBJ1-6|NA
ASSPSGDAPLH
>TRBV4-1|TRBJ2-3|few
ASSQESYFVTSGGDTQY
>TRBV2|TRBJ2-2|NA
ASVSGRGGANTGELF
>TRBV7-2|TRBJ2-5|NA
ASSSRLASGGGETQY
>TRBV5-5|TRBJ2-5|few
ASTLAGAETQY
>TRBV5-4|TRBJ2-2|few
ASSPQLAGAAYGELF
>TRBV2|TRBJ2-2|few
AGLRPAGGTGELF
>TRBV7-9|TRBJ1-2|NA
ASSFDSYGYT
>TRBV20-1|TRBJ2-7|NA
SARALLAGGSYEQY
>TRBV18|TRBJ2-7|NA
ASSPTSGASYEQY
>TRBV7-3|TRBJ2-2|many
ASSSLSGGFNTGELF
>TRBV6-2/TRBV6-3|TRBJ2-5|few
ASSSERLARETQY